This TCR beta chain was recorded in a study of Graves' ophthalmopathy and Graves' hyperthyroidism. General study findings and limits: Classification of ophthalmopathy versus stable hyperthyroidism by a 13-signature model yielded around 88% sensitivity and around 80% specificity.

Scientists amplified the TCR beta CDR3 regions from RNA transcripts. Following a first-round RT-PCR that used HTBI primers, a second-round multiplex PCR was carried out. MiXCR, applied by TCRdb to the multiplex PCR reads, yields one record per CDR3 protein. The sample has about 660,000 distinct CDR3 sequences, approximately 39% seen once. Notes on this clonotype: Its antigen remains unknown.

CDR1 is LNHDA, CDR2 SQIVND, per germline (reference sequence). V was clipped by 6 bases and J by 0 bases, with 17 bases between them. The CDR3 consists of 16 residues. The receptor comes from an adult man with Graves' ophthalmopathy. The rearrangement links TRBV19 to TRBJ1-1, with D perhaps matching TRBD1 (5 bases). The sequenced material came from peripheral blood. This CDR3 reads CASSRDPQQVNTEAFF. The CDR3 coding sequence is TGTGCCAGTAGCCGGGACCCACAGCAGGTGAACACTGAAGCTTTCTTT.